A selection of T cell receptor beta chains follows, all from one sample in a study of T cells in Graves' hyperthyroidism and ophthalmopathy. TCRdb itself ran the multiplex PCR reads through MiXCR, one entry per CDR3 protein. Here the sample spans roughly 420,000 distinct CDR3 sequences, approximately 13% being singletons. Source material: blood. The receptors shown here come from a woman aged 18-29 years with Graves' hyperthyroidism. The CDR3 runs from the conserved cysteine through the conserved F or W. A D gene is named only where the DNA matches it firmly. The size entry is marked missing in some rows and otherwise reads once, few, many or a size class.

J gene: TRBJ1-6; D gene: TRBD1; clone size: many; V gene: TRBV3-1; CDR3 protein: CASSRAPTGGNSPLHF; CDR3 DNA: TGTGCCAGCAGCCGAGCACCGACAGGGGGAAATTCACCCCTCCACTTT
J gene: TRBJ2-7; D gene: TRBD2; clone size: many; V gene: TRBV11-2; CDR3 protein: CASSPTVAGGQYEQYF; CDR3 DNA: TGTGCCAGCAGCCCCACCGTAGCGGGAGGGCAGTACGAGCAGTACTTC
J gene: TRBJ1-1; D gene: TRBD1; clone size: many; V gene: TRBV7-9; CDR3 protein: CASSLATGENTEAFF; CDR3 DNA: TGTGCCAGCAGCTTAGCTACAGGGGAGAACACTGAAGCTTTCTTT
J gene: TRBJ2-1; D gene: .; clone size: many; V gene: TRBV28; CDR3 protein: CASSLPRQRNNEQFF; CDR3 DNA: TGTGCCAGCAGTTTACCCCGACAGCGGAACAATGAGCAGTTCTTC
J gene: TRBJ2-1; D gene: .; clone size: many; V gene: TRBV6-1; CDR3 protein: CASSRTGYNEQFF; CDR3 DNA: TGTGCCAGCAGTAGGACCGGGTACAATGAGCAGTTCTTC
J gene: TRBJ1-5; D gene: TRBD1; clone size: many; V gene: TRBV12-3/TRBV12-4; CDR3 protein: CASSFRDRVNQPQHF; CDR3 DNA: TGTGCCAGCAGTTTCCGGGACAGGGTCAATCAGCCCCAGCATTTT
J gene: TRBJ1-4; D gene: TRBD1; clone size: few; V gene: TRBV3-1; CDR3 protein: CASSHDRGGEKLFF; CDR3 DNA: TGTGCCAGCAGCCACGACAGGGGGGGGGAAAAACTGTTTTTT
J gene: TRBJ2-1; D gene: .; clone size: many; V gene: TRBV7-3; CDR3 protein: CASSFSHRNNEQFF; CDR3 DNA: TGTGCCAGCAGCTTTTCTCACAGAAACAATGAGCAGTTCTTC
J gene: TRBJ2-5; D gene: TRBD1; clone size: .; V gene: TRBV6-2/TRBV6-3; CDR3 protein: CASIPQGAGETQYF; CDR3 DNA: TGTGCCAGCATCCCGCAGGGGGCCGGAGAGACCCAGTACTTC
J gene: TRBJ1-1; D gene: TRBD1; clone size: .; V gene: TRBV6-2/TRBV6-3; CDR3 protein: CASSYSPPDRADPFVVAFF; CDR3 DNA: TGTGCCAGCAGTTACTCCCCCCCCGACAGGGCCGATCCTTTCGTGGTAGCTTTCTTT
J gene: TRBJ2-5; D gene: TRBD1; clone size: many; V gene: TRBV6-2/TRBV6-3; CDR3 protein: CASSPGTGESETQYF; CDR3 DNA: TGTGCCAGCAGCCCTGGGACAGGGGAGAGTGAGACCCAGTACTTC
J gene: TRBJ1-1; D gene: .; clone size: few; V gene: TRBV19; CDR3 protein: CASIPTGLGTEAFF; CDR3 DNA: TGTGCCAGTATCCCCACGGGGCTGGGCACTGAAGCTTTCTTT
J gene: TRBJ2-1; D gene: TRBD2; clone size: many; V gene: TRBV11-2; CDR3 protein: CASSLPGGTDSSYNEQFF; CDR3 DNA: TGTGCCAGCAGCTTACCGGGAGGTACCGATAGCTCCTACAATGAGCAGTTCTTC
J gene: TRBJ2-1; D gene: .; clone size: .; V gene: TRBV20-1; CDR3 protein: CSARDWRRVSSYNGQFF; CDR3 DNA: TGCAGTGCTAGAGATTGGAGGCGGGTAAGCTCCTACAATGGGCAGTTCTTC
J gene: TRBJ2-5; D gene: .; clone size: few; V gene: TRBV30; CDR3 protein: CAWSPPTETQYF; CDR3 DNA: TGTGCCTGGAGTCCACCTACCGAGACCCAGTACTTC
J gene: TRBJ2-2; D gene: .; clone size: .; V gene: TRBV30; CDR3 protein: CAWSVPTEDIGELFF; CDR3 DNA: TGTGCCTGGAGTGTTCCCACAGAGGACATCGGGGAGCTGTTTTTT
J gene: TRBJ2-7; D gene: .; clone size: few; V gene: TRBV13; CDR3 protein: CASSSGLDSGEQYF; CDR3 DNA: TGTGCCAGCAGCTCCGGCCTCGACAGTGGCGAGCAGTACTTC
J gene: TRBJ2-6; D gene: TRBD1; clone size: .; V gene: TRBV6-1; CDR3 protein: CASSRTGLGANVLTF; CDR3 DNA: TGTGCCAGCAGCCGGACAGGGCTTGGGGCCAACGTCCTGACTTTC
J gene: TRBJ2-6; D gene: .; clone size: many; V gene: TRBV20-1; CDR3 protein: CSATPPAGANVLTF; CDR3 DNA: TGCAGTGCTACACCCCCGGCTGGGGCCAACGTCCTGACTTTC
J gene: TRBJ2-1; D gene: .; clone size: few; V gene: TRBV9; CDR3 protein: CASSTTDYNEQFF; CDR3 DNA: TGTGCCAGCAGCACTACCGATTACAATGAGCAGTTCTTC
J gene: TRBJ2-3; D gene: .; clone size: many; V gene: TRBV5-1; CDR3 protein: CASSLEVPGASTDTQYF; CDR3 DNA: TGCGCCAGCAGCTTGGAAGTTCCAGGGGCTAGCACAGATACGCAGTATTTT
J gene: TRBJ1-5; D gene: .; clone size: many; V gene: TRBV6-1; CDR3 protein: CASSSRTEANPPQHF; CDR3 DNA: TGTGCCAGCAGTTCCAGGACGGAGGCGAATCCGCCCCAGCATTTT
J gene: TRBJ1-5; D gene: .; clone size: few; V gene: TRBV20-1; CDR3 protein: CSAGLNGQPQHF; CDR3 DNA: TGCAGTGCTGGACTCAACGGGCAGCCCCAGCATTTT
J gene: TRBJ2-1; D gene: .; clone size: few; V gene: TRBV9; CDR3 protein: CASSVWVAGNEQFF; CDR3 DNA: TGTGCCAGCAGCGTATGGGTAGCCGGGAATGAGCAGTTCTTC
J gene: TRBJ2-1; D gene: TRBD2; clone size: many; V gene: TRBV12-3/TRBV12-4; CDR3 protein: CASSRGLAGDEQFF; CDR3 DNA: TGTGCCAGCAGTCGGGGACTAGCGGGCGATGAGCAGTTCTTC
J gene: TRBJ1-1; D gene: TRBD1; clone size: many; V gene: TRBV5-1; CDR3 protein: CASSKEGARRTEAFF; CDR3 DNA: TGCGCCAGCAGCAAAGAGGGGGCGCGTCGCACTGAAGCTTTCTTT